This TCR beta chain derives from a study of blood T cell repertoires in COVID-19 (dated by TCRdb to between 2020 and 2021). In terms of the full investigation: The collaborator samples originated in the United States, Italy and Spain and spanned the acute and convalescent phases of COVID-19. Samples were obtained from the ongoing ImmuneRACE study (first 160 participants) and from 1,254 subjects provided by 6 global collaborators. The repertoires were released in a freely available public database intended as a resource for research on the immune response to SARS-CoV-2. A de-identified subject ID, COVID-19 status, age in years and sex were almost always included in the sample metadata. Subjects who had been exposed to COVID-19, were actively infected with it, or had recovered from it provided the deeply sampled blood TCRbeta repertoires that made up the dataset. The prospective study material was composed of cDNA or gDNA derived from T cells, B-cell-depleted T cells, or PBMCs. HLA class I and class II types, where available, came from metadata supplied by the sample provider rather than from assay-based typing. Overall study outcomes, separate from this receptor: The quantity of clinical and demographic metadata differed by source and by participant and was supplied without curation.

The germline V gene yields SGHAT for CDR1 and FQNNGV for CDR2. The CDR3 runs 15 residues from the cysteine to the phenylalanine. The read is trimmed to its CDR3 DNA, 45 bases read in frame from base 1. The V end gives up 1 base and the J end 8 bases, leaving 6 bases in the junction not matched to a gene. Remarks on this clone: No cognate antigen has been identified for it. Base qualities are missing; no much larger clone stands one base away.

Collaborating institutions collected whole blood in K2EDTA tubes following their own protocols. Collaborator samples were shipped for TCRbeta analysis as frozen whole blood, isolated PBMCs, or DNA extracted from either sample type. The immunoSEQ Assay, a bias-controlled multiplex PCR, was used to amplify TCRbeta CDR3 regions from genomic DNA. In the paper's pipeline: The number of nucleated cells in each sample was estimated from the amplification of reference gene primers within the assay. To quantify the absolute abundance of each unique TCRbeta CDR3 rearrangement, sequence reads were collapsed and filtered. For each sample, productive Simpson clonality was calculated as the square root of Simpson's diversity index over productive rearrangements. The table comes from immuneACCESS by way of TCRdb, which keeps in-frame sequences with V and J called. Part of the clones is missing from these tables; in studies checked, under half for an unresolved V gene and the rest for unknown reasons. Clonal size and the V and J genes are those of that table, whereas D and trimming came from the DNA. Here the sample has just under 85,000 clones; about 87% occur a single time. The ten largest clones represent roughly 8% of the sample.

Sequencing used peripheral blood. The chain couples TRBV11-2 to TRBJ2-1, with 9 junctional bases fitting TRBD2. This receptor was taken from a man older than 75 with active or convalescent COVID-19. In nucleotides, the sequence is TGTGCCAGCAGCTTAGTGGATAGCGGGAGCTATGAGCAGTTCTTC. It specifies CASSLVDSGSYEQFF.